Presented here are 15 T cell receptor beta chains from one specimen sequenced in a study of cytomegalovirus exposure and HLA in healthy donors (dated by TCRdb to the late 2010s). Library method: the immunoSEQ multiplex PCR assay. For the multiplex PCR, a mixture combining 60 forward primers for TCR Vbeta segments and 13 reverse primers for TCR Jbeta segments was used. The immuneACCESS repertoire file appears here via TCRdb, limited to in-frame rearrangements. These files lack a portion of the clones; in checked studies, under half of the deficit traces to unresolved V genes, and the cause of the others is not known. The sample has fewer than 200,000 clones on record, around 80% of them singletons. The ten most abundant clones make up 0.6% to 0.9% of the sample. The specimen was PBMCs. Every receptor here comes from a female donor in good health and CMV-seronegative.

The rearrangement uses TRBV5-4 and TRBJ2-1, with 9 bases identical to TRBD2. Per the germline V gene, CDR1 is SGHNT and CDR2 is YYREEE (reference sequence). With V trimmed by 4 bases and J by 10 bases, 12 bases remained unmatched. The CDR3 totals 15 residues. CDR3 in DNA: TGTGCCAGCAGCCGGGCGGGAGGGCCGTCGAGCGAGCAGTTCTTC. Translation: CASSRAGGPSSEQFF.

The rearrangement uses TRBV28 and TRBJ2-7; 9 bases line up with TRBD1. V lost 3 bases, J lost 7 bases, and 4 bases stayed unmatched. Germline loops: CDR1 MDHEN, CDR2 SYDVKM. The CDR3 covers 13 residues. CDR3 nucleotide sequence: TGTGCCAGCAGTTTTGACAGGGGGGAAGAGCAGTACTTC. This gives the protein CASSFDRGEEQYF.

The rearrangement uses TRBV28 and TRBJ1-1; 7 nucleotides match TRBD1. Looked up from germline, CDR1 is MDHEN and CDR2 is SYDVKM. The CDR3 extends over 13 amino acids. After removal of 6 bases from V and 5 bases from J, the junction contained 6 bases not matched to a gene. The CDR3 DNA reads TGTGCCAGCAGACGACAGGGTGAGACTGAAGCTTTCTTT. Protein sequence: CASRRQGETEAFF.

The chain recombines TRBV10-3 with TRBJ2-1, with 7 bases identical to TRBD2. The CDR3 length is 13 residues. Germline values: CDR1 ENHRY, CDR2 SYGVKD. Trimming cost V 10 bases and J 1 base; bases outside gene matches: 4. CDR3 region: CASSGVSYNEQFF. CDR3 in DNA: TGTGCCAGCAGCGGGGTATCCTACAATGAGCAGTTCTTC.

The chain joins TRBV30 to TRBJ2-7, with D uncertain. V was trimmed by 0 bases and J by 3 bases, leaving 15 bases between them. Germline V gene data show CDR1 as GTSNPN and CDR2 as SVGIG (reference sequence). CDR3 size: 15 residues. The CDR3 nucleotides are TGTGCCTGGAGTGTTGGGCAGACGCCTTACTACGAGCAGTACTTC. Translation: CAWSVGQTPYYEQYF.

The chain links TRBV10-2 to TRBJ2-2; 11 nucleotides agree with TRBD2. The CDR3 sequence is 15 residues long. The junction had 4 bases not matched to a gene; V was cut back by 4 bases and J by 6 bases. Looked up from germline, CDR1 is WSHSY and CDR2 is SAAADI. CDR3 in DNA: TGCGCCAGCAGTGTACGACTAGCGGGGCCCGGGGAGCTGTTTTTT. It translates to CASSVRLAGPGELFF.

Worth noting for this clone: A junction end diverges from the germline sequence, so it may reflect a read error. The chain uses TRBV7-2 and TRBJ2-7; 10 bases align to TRBD2. Germline loops: CDR1 SGHTA, CDR2 FQGNSA. The CDR3 has 13 amino acids. This CDR3 is CASRKELAGGSHF. CDR3 DNA sequence: TGTGCCAGCCGGAAGGAGTTAGCGGGAGGCTCACACTTC.

V gene TRBV9 combines with J gene TRBJ2-5; D is perhaps TRBD2 (5 bases). The length of the CDR3 is 13 residues. Germline V gives CDR1 SGDLS, CDR2 YYNGEE. V shed 4 bases and J shed 4 bases, with 11 bases lying between them. CDR3: CASSSSGRETQYF. DNA of the CDR3: TGTGCCAGCAGCTCCTCTGGGAGAGAGACCCAGTACTTC.

This clone was recorded only once. The chain employs TRBV18 and TRBJ1-5; D possibly corresponds to TRBD1 (5 bases). Trimming took off 1 base at V and 7 bases at J, with 11 bases between the two ends. CDR3 size: 14 residues. The germline V gene encodes CDR1 KGHSH and CDR2 LQKENI. CDR3 loop: CASSPRRGMQPQHF. Written as DNA, the CDR3 is TGTGCCAGCTCACCACGGAGGGGCATGCAGCCCCAGCATTTT.

The CDR3, as DNA: TGTGCCTGGAGTAGACAGGGGGCTAGCTCCTACAATGAGCAGTTCTTC. Its translation: CAWSRQGASSYNEQFF. The gene calls are TRBV30 and TRBJ2-1, with 10 bases fitting TRBD1. Germline V gives CDR1 GTSNPN, CDR2 SVGIG (reference sequence). The ends lost 2 bases at V and 0 bases at J; junction bases unmatched: 4. The CDR3 is 16 residues long.

This sequence joins TRBV10-1 and TRBJ2-7; possibly TRBD2 for D (6 bases). CDR1 and CDR2 (germline): WNHNN, SYGVQD (reference sequence). CDR3 size: 13 residues. V lost 8 bases, J lost 2 bases, and 13 bases lay in between. This CDR3 is CASSVREAYEQYF. For the CDR3, the DNA is TGCGCCAGCTCGGTCAGGGAGGCCTACGAGCAGTACTTC.

This clone was observed a handful of times. The chain uses TRBV11-2 and TRBJ2-7, with TRBD1 identical over 9 bases. V dropped 1 base and J dropped 7; count of bases not matched to a gene: 8. The germline gives CDR1 SGHAT, CDR2 FQNNGV. CDR3 size: 15 residues. The CDR3 is CASSLVMYRGQEQYF. In nucleotides, the CDR3 is TGTGCCAGCAGCTTAGTCATGTACAGGGGGCAGGAGCAGTACTTC.

Only a few counts were recorded for this clone. The chain combines TRBV2 with TRBJ1-2; tentatively, D is TRBD1 (6 bases). Trimming took off 2 bases at V and 6 bases at J, with 10 bases between the two ends. The CDR3 extends over 13 amino acids. Germline CDR1 SNHLY, CDR2 FYNNEI. CDR3 residues: CASSEWQGNGYTF. DNA for the CDR3: TGTGCCAGCAGTGAATGGCAGGGGAATGGCTACACCTTC.

This sequence joins TRBV7-9 and TRBJ2-3; D may be TRBD2 (7 bases). CDR3 length equals 15 residues. The ends were cut back, 8 bases at V and 6 bases at J, with 21 bases in the middle. The germline V gene encodes CDR1 SEHNR and CDR2 FQNEAQ (reference sequence). CDR3 in amino acids: CASQRGGMSADTQYF. The CDR3 nucleotides are TGTGCCAGCCAGAGGGGGGGAATGAGCGCTGATACGCAGTATTTT.

The V call is TRBV9, the J call TRBJ2-1; 9 nucleotides match TRBD2. Germline V CDR1 and CDR2: SGDLS, YYNGEE. The junction had 6 bases not matched to a gene; V was cut back by 0 bases and J by 2 bases. The CDR3 runs to 17 residues. CDR3 protein: CASSVGSGGPPYNEQFF. The CDR3 nucleotides are TGTGCCAGCAGCGTAGGTAGCGGGGGACCCCCCTACAATGAGCAGTTCTTC.